This T cell receptor beta chain appears in the sequencing data of a study of blood T cell repertoires in COVID-19. At the level of the study: There were acute and convalescent COVID-19 samples, and they came from the United States, Italy and Spain. PBMCs, B-cell-depleted T cells, or T cells provided the cDNA or gDNA that made up the material.

In the original workflow: Amplification of reference gene primers provided the estimated nucleated cell counts. Method: immunoSEQ multiplex PCR; TCRdb's copy keeps in-frame clones and lacks some. V, J and clone size are taken as reported in that table, and D and trimming were inferred from the DNA itself. The table records 250,000 to 350,000 clones, more than 70% of them present only once. This clone appeared a few times. Per the germline V gene, CDR1 is SNHLY and CDR2 is FYNNEI. V lost 2 bases, J lost 7 bases, and 12 bases lay in between. The CDR3 extends over 14 amino acids. The receptor comes from a man aged 18 to 30 who had recovered from COVID-19. The sample comprised peripheral blood. V and J are TRBV2 and TRBJ1-5; TRBD1 might be the D (6 bases). The CDR3 loop reads CASSERGGWQPQHF. CDR3 bases: TGTGCCAGCAGTGAACGGGGGGGCTGGCAGCCCCAGCATTTT.